One T cell receptor (beta chain) is described in this entry. This sample was taken from a study of blood T cell repertoires in COVID-19. Residents of 20 to 25 US areas, aged about 18 to 100 years, made up the participants. Cohorts were based on clinical histories the participants reported. Repertoires were generated with immunoSEQ multiplex PCR, while TCRdb's copy carries only in-frame clones and drops some. The repertoire holds hundreds of thousands of clones, with approximately 80% as singletons. Material for sequencing was PBMCs or T cells enriched from blood (not recorded which). The sequence came from a man aged 25-45 years with acute COVID-19.

The CDR3 DNA reads as TGTGCCAGCTCACTTGGGGCGGGACAGGGCAATCAGCCCCAGCATTTT. Its translation is CASSLGAGQGNQPQHF. This sequence joins TRBV18 and TRBJ1-5, with TRBD1 matching 8 bases. Germline loops: CDR1 KGHSH, CDR2 LQKENI. The CDR3 contains 16 residues. Trimming removed 4 bases from V and 2 bases from J; junction bases left unmatched: 7.